The 5 T cell receptor beta chains below all came from one sample that was sequenced in a study of blood T cell repertoires in COVID-19. The repertoire was sequenced with immunoSEQ multiplex PCR; TCRdb's copy has only in-frame clones and lacks some. Among around 190,000 clones listed, over 75% were seen once. Source material: peripheral blood. The receptors originated from a woman in her forties or fifties with acute or convalescent COVID-19.

The chain employs TRBV19 and TRBJ2-7; possibly TRBD1 for D (5 bases). The CDR3 is 14 amino acids. V lost 7 bases and J lost 1, with 14 bases in between. Germline CDR1 is LNHDA and CDR2 is SQIVND (reference sequence). The CDR3 is CASKPGHPSYEQYF. The CDR3 DNA is TGTGCCAGTAAGCCAGGACACCCTTCCTACGAGCAGTACTTC.

The chain uses TRBV6-6 and TRBJ2-3; D unresolved. Per the germline V gene, CDR1 is MNHNY and CDR2 is SVGAGI (reference sequence). The CDR3 is 14 residues long. The V end was cut by 4 bases, the J end by 7 bases, with 15 bases between. CDR3 DNA sequence: TGTGCCAGCAGTTTGCCTAACCCACCTAATACGCAGTATTTT. Amino acid sequence: CASSLPNPPNTQYF.

The genes are TRBV2 and TRBJ2-2; a weak D match, TRBD2 (6 bases). Germline-derived CDR1 and CDR2 are SNHLY and FYNNEI. The CDR3 contains 13 residues. V was shortened by 2 bases and J by 8 bases, with 9 bases between the two germline ends. The CDR3 is CASSESREGELFF. CDR3 bases: TGTGCCAGCAGTGAATCTCGGGAGGGGGAGCTGTTTTTT.

The CDR3 reads CASSLFAGGNYEQYF. In DNA form, the CDR3 reads TGTGCCAGCAGCTTATTCGCGGGGGGAAACTACGAGCAGTACTTC. This chain connects TRBV7-2 to TRBJ2-7; 8 bases are a match to TRBD2. Germline assignment: CDR1 SGHTA and CDR2 FQGNSA. After removal of 2 bases from V and 3 bases from J, the junction contained 6 bases not matched to a gene. The CDR3 covers 15 residues.

V gene TRBV5-6 combines with J gene TRBJ1-2; perhaps TRBD1 as D (6 bases). CDR1 is SGHDT and CDR2 is YYEEEE in the germline V gene. This CDR3 spans 13 amino acids. V lost 4 bases and J 5 bases, leaving 12 bases between the germline ends. CDR3 in amino acids: CASSGTGQYGYTF. The CDR3 region has the DNA TGTGCCAGCAGCGGTACGGGACAATATGGCTACACCTTC.